The next 29 T cell receptor beta chains were all read from a single sample in a study of identical twins. TCRdb processed the 5' RACE reads anew with MiXCR; each CDR3 protein has one entry. The sample lists around 470,000 distinct CDR3 sequences, 12% to 15% occurring once. The same specimen was also included in a second study, on yellow fever vaccine responses in identical twins.

The sample consisted of CD4+ T cells sorted from blood. Receptors originate from a woman aged 18-29 years in good health.

The chain carries TRBV7-2 and TRBJ2-2, with 7 bases lining up with TRBD1. Germline loops: CDR1 SGHTA, CDR2 FQGNSA. The CDR3 loop spans 15 amino acids. With 2 bases clipped from V and 7 bases from J, the junction kept 7 bases outside the gene matches. CDR3 coding DNA: TGTGCCAGCAGCTTAAGGGGGCTGTTAAGCGGGGAGCTGTTTTTT. The encoded protein is CASSLRGLLSGELFF.

This clonotype was observed at least ten times. The CDR3 nucleotides are TGTGCCAGCAGAATCCTAGCGGGAGAAGCAGATACGCAGTATTTT. It yields the protein CASRILAGEADTQYF. J is TRBJ2-3 and V is TRBV12-3 or TRBV12-4, with TRBD2 identical over 10 bases. V was clipped by 6 bases and J by 4 bases; unmatched bases: 7. This CDR3 has 15 amino acids.

This chain joins TRBV2 and TRBJ2-1; 8 bases align to TRBD2. After removal of 5 bases from V and 13 bases from J, the junction contained 13 bases not matched to a gene. Germline values: CDR1 SNHLY, CDR2 FYNNEI. This CDR3 spans 14 amino acids. The CDR3 DNA follows: TGTGCCAGCAGTCCAACACATACCGGGACTAGTCAGTTCTTC. Protein product: CASSPTHTGTSQFF.

This chain links TRBV7-8 with TRBJ2-7, with TRBD2 identical over 7 bases. CDR1 and CDR2 (germline): SGHVS, FQNEAQ. The length of the CDR3 is 16 residues. V was pared by 6 bases and J by 5 bases, with 16 bases of the junction left unmatched. CDR3 in DNA: TGTGCCAGCAGTCCGCAAGGAGCGGGATTTAACCACGAGCAGTACTTC. This codes for CASSPQGAGFNHEQYF.

This clonotype appeared a few times. J is TRBJ1-1 and V is TRBV7-2; D is unclear. Trimming stripped 1 base from V and 1 base from J, with 7 bases between. Germline lookup yields CDR1 SGHTA and CDR2 FQGNSA. The CDR3 runs 14 residues. The CDR3 protein is CASSLESANTEAFF. Written as DNA, the CDR3 is TGTGCCAGCAGCTTAGAGTCGGCGAACACTGAAGCTTTCTTT. Looking up the rest from reference TRBV7-2 and TRBJ1-1 gives the full variable domain: GAGVSQSPSNKVTEKGKDVELRCDPISGHTALYWYRQSLGQGLEFLIYFQGNSAPDKSGLPSDRFSAERTGGSVSTLTIQRTQQEDSAVYLCASSLESANTEAFFGQGTRLTVV.

J is TRBJ2-1 and V is TRBV7-9; TRBD1 aligns across 9 bases. CDR3 length equals 17 residues. Trimming removed 1 base from V and 3 bases from J; junction bases left unmatched: 7. CDR1 SEHNR and CDR2 FQNEAQ come from the germline V gene (reference sequence). The CDR3 spells CASSLVSGTGSYNEQFF. CDR3 nucleotide sequence: TGTGCCAGCAGCTTAGTGTCCGGGACAGGGAGCTACAATGAGCAGTTCTTC.

This chain joins TRBV2 and TRBJ2-7; D may be TRBD2 (5 bases). In germline, CDR1 is SNHLY, CDR2 FYNNEI. The ends were cut back, 1 base at V and 6 bases at J, with 16 bases in the middle. The CDR3 length is 15 residues. Written as DNA, the CDR3 is TGTGCCAGCAGTGAAGTATCTGGGAGATCTGGCGAGCAGTACTTC. Its translation is CASSEVSGRSGEQYF.

The CDR3 nucleotides are TGTGCCAGCAGTTACTTAGGGGTAGGGACAGATACGCAGTATTTT. It codes for CASSYLGVGTDTQYF. The chain couples TRBV6-5 to TRBJ2-3; tentatively, D is TRBD1 (5 bases). This CDR3 region has 15 residues. Germline V CDR1 and CDR2: MNHEY, SVGAGI. Trimming removed 1 base at V and 3 bases at J, with 11 bases between.

This clonotype was recorded a few times. The rearrangement uses TRBV2 and TRBJ1-5; D is unclear. Germline loops: CDR1 SNHLY, CDR2 FYNNEI. The V end lost 6 bases, the J end lost 7 bases, and 16 bases lay between the germline ends. The CDR3 is 14 amino acids. The CDR3 DNA reads as TGTGCCAGCAGCGATCGAAGTCAGGAGCAGCCCCAGCATTTT. Its protein product is CASSDRSQEQPQHF.

The chain carries TRBV10-3 and TRBJ2-3; 10 bases are a match to TRBD2. The germline CDR1 and CDR2 sequences are ENHRY and SYGVKD. The CDR3 runs to 15 residues. With 4 bases clipped from V and 0 bases from J, the junction kept 1 base outside the gene matches. CDR3 DNA sequence: TGTGCCATCAGTGTGACTAGCGGGAGCACAGATACGCAGTATTTT. Translated, it gives CAISVTSGSTDTQYF.

This chain joins TRBV30 and TRBJ2-1, with D unresolved. The CDR3 is 12 residues long. Germline values: CDR1 GTSNPN, CDR2 SVGIG (reference sequence). V was pared by 2 bases and J by 7 bases, with 9 bases between. CDR3 amino acids: CAWSPNPNEQFF. CDR3 bases: TGTGCCTGGAGTCCCAACCCGAATGAGCAGTTCTTC.

This clonotype was recorded a few times. The V and J genes are TRBV29-1 and TRBJ2-3; 12 nucleotides align to TRBD2. CDR1 and CDR2 from the germline V gene are SQVTM and ANQGSEA. There are 15 residues in the CDR3. Trimming took 2 bases from V and 5 from J; bases not matched to a gene: 5. CDR3 sequence: CSVERSSGGGDTQYF. The CDR3 region has the DNA TGCAGCGTTGAACGCTCTAGCGGGGGGGGAGATACGCAGTATTTT.

The chain carries TRBV5-6 and TRBJ1-1; D not resolved. The CDR3 spans 16 residues. From germline, CDR1 is SGHDT and CDR2 YYEEEE. The V gene lost 1 base and the J gene lost 2 bases, with 15 bases spanning the gap. DNA for the CDR3: TGTGCCAGCAGCTTGTCTGAGGGATTTATCAACACTGAAGCTTTCTTT. It translates to CASSLSEGFINTEAFF.

The V call is TRBV2, the J call TRBJ2-2, with a possible D match to TRBD2 (5 bases). CDR1 and CDR2 (germline): SNHLY, FYNNEI. This CDR3 has 14 residues. The V and J ends lost 8 bases and 7 bases respectively, with 17 bases between them. The CDR3 loop is CASVAWERDGELFF. CDR3 DNA: TGTGCCAGCGTGGCGTGGGAGAGGGACGGGGAGCTGTTTTTT.

The rearrangement joins TRBV4-3 to TRBJ2-6, with 7 bases lining up with TRBD1. Germline V gives CDR1 LGHNA, CDR2 YSLEER. The CDR3 sequence is 18 residues long. V was clipped by 0 bases and J by 0 bases; unmatched bases: 5. CDR3 DNA sequence: TGCGCCAGCAGCCAAGAGGACAGGACAAGCTCTGGGGCCAACGTCCTGACTTTC. This translates into CASSQEDRTSSGANVLTF.

This clonotype was detected only a few times. The chain employs TRBV25-1 and TRBJ2-7; D remains unclear. CDR3 length: 11 amino acids. V lost 4 bases and J lost 10, with 11 bases in between. Germline CDR1 is MGHDK and CDR2 is SYGVNS. The CDR3 sequence is CASSVGVLQYF. Here the CDR3 DNA reads TGTGCCAGCAGTGTAGGTGTGCTTCAGTACTTC.

This clonotype showed up just a few times. V usage is TRBV14 and J usage is TRBJ2-7; unclear D gene. V lost 0 bases and J 1 base, leaving 16 bases between the germline ends. Germline V lookup: CDR1 SGHDN, CDR2 FVKESK. The CDR3 contains 17 residues. The CDR3 sequence is CASSQDTSRRSSYEQYF. The CDR3, as DNA: TGTGCCAGCAGCCAAGATACGTCGCGCAGGTCATCCTACGAGCAGTACTTC.

This sequence joins TRBV19 and TRBJ2-3; D is uncertain. Germline loops: CDR1 LNHDA, CDR2 SQIVND (reference sequence). CDR3 length equals 13 residues. With 0 bases removed from V and 8 bases from J, the gap between germline ends came to 9 bases. The CDR3 is CASSIDLLGTQYF. The CDR3 DNA is TGTGCCAGTAGTATAGATCTCCTGGGTACGCAGTATTTT. Together with reference TRBV19 and TRBJ2-3, the CDR3 gives the full variable domain: DGGITQSPKYLFRKEGQNVTLSCEQNLNHDAMYWYRQDPGQGLRLIYYSQIVNDFQKGDIAEGYSVSREKKESFPLTVTSAQKNPTAFYLCASSIDLLGTQYFGPGTRLTVL.

This clonotype turned up a few times. V and J are TRBV6-2 or TRBV6-3 and TRBJ2-2, with 7 nucleotides matching TRBD1. CDR3 length equals 15 residues. V trimming: 6 bases; J trimming: 1 base; junction bases outside the gene matches: 5. The germline gives CDR1 MNHEY, CDR2 SVGEGT. The CDR3 reads CASRRGQLNTGELFF. The DNA for the CDR3 is TGTGCCAGCAGACGGGGACAGTTGAACACCGGGGAGCTGTTTTTT.

The chain recombines TRBV4-2 with TRBJ2-7; 10 bases map to TRBD1. This CDR3 spans 18 amino acids. With V trimmed by 1 base and J by 2 bases, 11 bases remained unmatched. From germline, CDR1 is LGHNA and CDR2 YNFKEQ. This chain's CDR3 is CASSQGLTGQGTPYEQYF. CDR3 nucleotide sequence: TGTGCCAGCAGCCAAGGGTTGACGGGACAGGGGACCCCCTACGAGCAGTACTTC.

The chain links TRBV5-8 to TRBJ1-6; 8 bases line up with TRBD1. This CDR3 contains 15 residues. From germline, CDR1 is SGHTS and CDR2 YDEGEE. The trim removed 5 bases at V and 9 bases at J, leaving 10 bases unmatched. The CDR3 sequence: CASRLGRGLASPLHF. CDR3 in DNA: TGTGCCAGCAGACTCGGCAGGGGGCTCGCTTCACCCCTCCACTTT.

This clonotype has a count of ten or more. J is TRBJ2-3 and V is TRBV11-3; D gene ambiguous. Germline CDR1 reads SGHNT; CDR2 reads YENEEA. V was pared by 5 bases and J by 5 bases, with 8 bases between. The CDR3 totals 12 residues. The CDR3: CASSTDGDTQYF. The DNA for the CDR3 is TGTGCCAGCAGCACTGACGGAGATACGCAGTATTTT.

This clonotype was seen more than once but under ten times. The chain links TRBV19 to TRBJ2-4; D perhaps matches TRBD1 (5 bases). Germline-derived CDR1 and CDR2 are LNHDA and SQIVND (reference sequence). The CDR3 has 12 amino acids. V lost 5 bases and J 4 bases, leaving 6 bases between the germline ends. DNA of the CDR3: TGTGCCAGTAGTTACAGGAAAAACATTCAGTACTTC. Translating it yields CASSYRKNIQYF.

The chain couples TRBV5-1 to TRBJ2-7; TRBD1 matches 7 bases. This CDR3 has 14 residues. Germline V CDR1 and CDR2: SGHRS, YFSETQ. The junction had 5 bases not matched to a gene; V was cut back by 3 bases and J by 2 bases. CDR3 bases: TGCGCCAGCAGCTCGTCCGGGACAGCCTACGAGCAGTACTTC. This codes for CASSSSGTAYEQYF.

The V and J genes are TRBV20-1 and TRBJ2-3; 9 bases map to TRBD2. Per the germline V gene, CDR1 is DFQATT and CDR2 is SNEGSKA (reference sequence). The CDR3 has 16 residues. V trimming: 6 bases; J trimming: 3 bases; junction bases outside the gene matches: 13. The CDR3: CSASGRGRAGTDTQYF. CDR3 nucleotide sequence: TGCAGTGCCTCCGGGCGCGGGAGGGCCGGAACAGATACGCAGTATTTT.

This clonotype has a handful of counts. The rearrangement links TRBV6-5 to TRBJ2-1, with TRBD2 identical over 11 bases. The CDR3 totals 19 residues. CDR1 MNHEY and CDR2 SVGAGI come from the germline V gene. Losses at the gene ends were 4 bases for V and 4 bases for J; bases not matched to a gene: 15. The CDR3 protein is CASSSPTGPGLAVYNEQFF. CDR3 coding DNA: TGTGCCAGCAGTTCTCCGACAGGGCCGGGACTAGCGGTTTACAATGAGCAGTTCTTC.

The chain combines TRBV5-6 with TRBJ2-3, with a tentative D call TRBD1 (6 bases). Trimming removed 3 bases at V and 0 bases at J, with 8 bases between. The CDR3 has 14 residues. The V gene's germline CDR1 is SGHDT and CDR2 YYEEEE. The CDR3 DNA is TGTGCCAGCAGCTGGGGACATAGCACAGATACGCAGTATTTT. Its translation is CASSWGHSTDTQYF.

The chain has TRBV12-3 or TRBV12-4 and TRBJ1-6; TRBD1 aligns across 9 bases. V shed 5 bases and J 10 bases; nucleotides not matched to a gene: 9. The CDR3 covers 15 residues. The CDR3 sequence: CASSTKTGGRSPLHF. CDR3 in DNA: TGTGCCAGCAGTACTAAGACAGGGGGTCGATCACCCCTCCACTTT.

The chain carries TRBV27 and TRBJ2-7; D not certain. The germline V gene encodes CDR1 MNHEY and CDR2 SMNVEV (reference sequence). V was shortened by 3 bases and J by 0 bases, with 12 bases between the two germline ends. The CDR3 covers 15 residues. DNA of the CDR3: TGTGCCAGCAGTTTCCGGGCCACCAACTCCTACGAGCAGTACTTC. Translation: CASSFRATNSYEQYF.